The 14 T cell receptor beta chains below all came from one sample that was sequenced in a study of PD-1 blockade in classical Hodgkin lymphoma. The data were produced by immunoSEQ multiplex PCR, yet TCRdb's version contains in-frame clones alone and is incomplete. The data show fewer than 110,000 clones, with 85% to 90% seen just once and approximately 6.3% held by the top ten. All patients experienced relapse after autologous stem cell transplantation, and brentuximab vedotin exposure was variable. The sequencing used peripheral blood mononuclear cells (PBMCs), collected before the second cycle of nivolumab. These receptors were obtained from a human donor with classical Hodgkin lymphoma.

This sequence joins TRBV19 and TRBJ1-2, with D perhaps matching TRBD1 (5 bases). Germline lookup yields CDR1 LNHDA and CDR2 SQIVND (reference sequence). Trimming pared 7 bases from V and 2 bases from J, leaving 14 bases between. This CDR3 has 14 amino acids. CDR3 loop: CASTPGLTNYGYTF. DNA of the CDR3: TGTGCCAGTACACCGGGACTCACAAACTATGGCTACACCTTC. Drawing the rest from reference TRBV19 and TRBJ1-2, the complete variable domain is DGGITQSPKYLFRKEGQNVTLSCEQNLNHDAMYWYRQDPGQGLRLIYYSQIVNDFQKGDIAEGYSVSREKKESFPLTVTSAQKNPTAFYLCASTPGLTNYGYTFGSGTRLTVV.

This chain uses TRBV2 with TRBJ2-2; D may be TRBD2 (7 bases). This CDR3 comprises 17 residues. Germline V gene data show CDR1 as SNHLY and CDR2 as FYNNEI. The V gene lost 6 bases and the J gene lost 2 bases, with 19 bases spanning the gap. The CDR3 DNA sequence: TGTGCCAGCAGGCCTCGGGGGGCGAGTGTCAACACCGGGGAGCTGTTTTTT. Protein: CASRPRGASVNTGELFF.

This clone was observed a handful of times. The chain employs TRBV10-3 and TRBJ2-3, with D tentatively TRBD1 (5 bases). Germline lookup yields CDR1 ENHRY and CDR2 SYGVKD. V lost 6 bases and J 4 bases, leaving 11 bases between the germline ends. The CDR3 is made up of 13 amino acids. CDR3 protein: CAISQGRPDTQYF. The CDR3 DNA reads TGTGCCATCAGCCAGGGAAGGCCAGATACGCAGTATTTT.

The CDR3 coding sequence is TGTGCCATCAGTGACCCCAGGGTCCAACCGTTAGCCCGTGAGCAGTACTTC. The encoded protein is CAISDPRVQPLAREQYF. The gene calls are TRBV10-3 and TRBJ2-7, with D possibly matching TRBD1 (5 bases). V was shortened by 3 bases and J by 7 bases, with 25 bases between the two germline ends. Germline values: CDR1 ENHRY, CDR2 SYGVKD. This CDR3 is built from 17 residues.

The chain uses TRBV27 and TRBJ1-2; the D gene is possibly TRBD1 (6 bases). CDR3 length equals 16 residues. Germline V gene data show CDR1 as MNHEY and CDR2 as SMNVEV (reference sequence). Trimming shortened V by 2 bases and J by 1 base, and 14 bases separated the two germline ends. In DNA form, the CDR3 reads TGTGCCAGCAGTTTAGGCAGGGGCATTAATAACTATGGCTACACCTTC. Protein product: CASSLGRGINNYGYTF.

The CDR3 loop is CASRKIGITNTEAFF. The CDR3 DNA follows: TGTGCCAGCAGAAAAATCGGAATAACGAACACTGAAGCTTTCTTT. J is TRBJ1-1 and V is TRBV7-3; unclear D gene. This CDR3 comprises 15 residues. The germline V and J ends were trimmed by 6 bases and 1 base, with 15 bases remaining between them. Germline loops: CDR1 SGHTA, CDR2 FQGTGA.

V and J are TRBV6-5 and TRBJ1-1; D gene unclear. V shed 2 bases and J shed 4 bases, with 14 bases lying between them. The germline V gene encodes CDR1 MNHEY and CDR2 SVGAGI. The CDR3 runs 15 residues. CDR3 nucleotides: TGTGCCAGCAGTTACCATCCGGGGAAGAGCACTGAAGCTTTCTTT. Translation: CASSYHPGKSTEAFF.

The chain is built from TRBV5-4 and TRBJ2-7; TRBD1 aligns across 8 bases. The CDR3 sequence is 16 residues long. The junction had 7 bases not matched to a gene; V was cut back by 0 bases and J by 2 bases. The germline V gene has CDR1 SGHNT and CDR2 YYREEE (reference sequence). The CDR3 region is CASSLVIGRGPYEQYF. The CDR3 DNA reads TGTGCCAGCAGCTTGGTTATCGGCAGGGGGCCCTACGAGCAGTACTTC.

This clone was counted once. V is TRBV19 and J is TRBJ2-7, with D possibly matching TRBD1 (6 bases). The CDR3 length is 16 residues. V was clipped by 4 bases and J by 4 bases, with 20 bases between them. The germline V gene has CDR1 LNHDA and CDR2 SQIVND (reference sequence). CDR3 loop: CASSKPRTASGYEQYF. DNA of the CDR3: TGTGCCAGTAGTAAGCCCCGGACAGCCTCGGGTTACGAGCAGTACTTC.

This clone is a singleton in its sample. The J gene is TRBJ2-3, the V gene TRBV5-4, with 11 bases aligning to TRBD2. Trimming at V came to 5 bases and at J to 1 base, leaving 6 bases not matched to a gene. The CDR3 consists of 16 residues. Germline V gene sequence: CDR1 SGHNT, CDR2 YYREEE (reference sequence). The CDR3 DNA sequence: TGTGCCAGCAGTTCCGCGACTAGCGGGGGCACAGATACGCAGTATTTT. This sequence encodes CASSSATSGGTDTQYF.

V usage is TRBV11-3 and J usage is TRBJ2-3; D is unclear. The CDR3 is 16 amino acids. Trimming shortened V by 1 base and J by 2 bases, and 13 bases separated the two germline ends. CDR1 and CDR2 from the germline V gene are SGHNT and YENEEA. The DNA of the CDR3 is TGTGCCAGCAGCTTAGGTACCGAAGGCGTCACAGATACGCAGTATTTT. Amino acid sequence: CASSLGTEGVTDTQYF.

The chain has TRBV5-1 and TRBJ1-1, with 8 bases aligning to TRBD1. The CDR3 covers 18 residues. V shed 0 bases and J 1 base; nucleotides not matched to a gene: 11. Per the germline V gene, CDR1 is SGHRS and CDR2 is YFSETQ. For the CDR3, the DNA is TGCGCCAGCAGCTTGGGGGCAGGGGGCATTAGGAGGAACACTGAAGCTTTCTTT. Translated, it gives CASSLGAGGIRRNTEAFF.

The rearrangement joins TRBV5-3 to TRBJ2-1, with TRBD2 as a possible D gene (6 bases). TRBV5-3 is recorded as an ORF, its role being uncertain. V dropped 8 bases and J dropped 4 bases, with 22 bases sitting between them. CDR3 length: 16 residues. This CDR3 is CASSGHWRGVYNEQFF. As DNA, the CDR3 is TGTGCCAGTAGCGGTCACTGGCGGGGCGTATACAATGAGCAGTTCTTC.

The rearrangement joins TRBV4-3 to TRBJ1-1, with D possibly TRBD1 on 5 matching bases. This CDR3 comprises 14 residues. V dropped 3 bases and J dropped 4 bases, with 12 bases sitting between them. Germline V lookup: CDR1 LGHNA, CDR2 YSLEER. The CDR3 here is CASSHGGMGTEAFF. CDR3 bases: TGCGCCAGCAGCCATGGGGGAATGGGCACTGAAGCTTTCTTT.